The rows below give T cell receptor beta chains drawn from one sample of a study of cytomegalovirus exposure and HLA in healthy donors. The protocol was immunoSEQ multiplex PCR, while the TCRdb copy is restricted to in-frame clones and leaves out a portion. This repertoire shows approximately 120,000 clones, 70% to 80% found once; its top ten account for about 1.3%. Specimen: PBMCs. The receptors stem from a man aged 45-65 years in good health and CMV-seronegative. CDR3s include the opening cysteine and the closing phenylalanine or tryptophan. D genes are given only for firm matches. Size is stated for part of the rows, as once, few or many counts, or as a class when the clone is expanded.

clone size,J gene,D gene,V gene,CDR3 protein,CDR3 DNA
.,TRBJ1-2,.,TRBV11-2,CASSLGREASPRWYGYTF,TGTGCCAGCAGCTTAGGAAGGGAGGCCTCTCCCCGATGGTATGGCTACACCTTC
.,TRBJ2-5,TRBD1,TRBV5-1,CASSPQGAGETQYF,TGCGCCAGCAGCCCGCAGGGGGCGGGGGAGACCCAGTACTTC
.,TRBJ2-7,.,TRBV29-1,CSVVGLRVSRLEQYF,TGCAGCGTTGTGGGACTCAGGGTTTCCCGCCTTGAGCAGTACTTC
.,TRBJ1-4,TRBD1,TRBV28,CASSLSRPQGGVEEKLFF,TGTGCCAGCAGTTTATCACGCCCCCAGGGGGGAGTAGAAGAAAAACTGTTTTTT
few,TRBJ2-2,.,TRBV21-1,CASSLDRPNTGELFF,TGTGCCAGCAGCTTGGACAGGCCGAACACCGGGGAGCTGTTTTTT
.,TRBJ1-3,.,TRBV28,CASSLPLSRNTIYF,TGTGCCAGCAGTTTACCCCTCTCTCGGAACACCATATATTTT
.,TRBJ2-5,TRBD1,TRBV9,CASSTKIPTGHQETQYF,TGTGCCAGCAGCACCAAAATCCCGACAGGGCACCAAGAGACCCAGTACTTC
.,TRBJ2-5,TRBD2,TRBV6-1,CASSRTSGRETQYF,TGTGCCAGCAGCAGGACTAGCGGGAGAGAGACCCAGTACTTC
.,TRBJ2-1,TRBD2,TRBV4-1,CASSQDASGSLGEQFF,TGCGCCAGCAGCCAAGACGCTAGCGGGAGTCTCGGTGAGCAGTTCTTC
.,TRBJ2-4,.,TRBV19,CASSAQGRSKNIQYF,TGTGCCAGTAGTGCCCAGGGTCGTTCCAAAAACATTCAGTACTTC
once,TRBJ2-1,TRBD2,TRBV7-2,CASSLVLLAGGTHNEQFF,TGTGCCAGCAGCTTAGTTCTACTAGCGGGAGGCACTCACAATGAGCAGTTCTTC
few,TRBJ1-5,TRBD1,TRBV6-5,CASSPGDSRNQPQHF,TGTGCCAGCAGCCCCGGGGACAGTCGCAATCAGCCCCAGCATTTT
.,TRBJ1-1,.,TRBV20-1,CRAQEDTEAFF,TGCAGGGCGCAGGAAGACACTGAAGCTTTCTTT
.,TRBJ1-3,.,TRBV11-2,CASSRQDSGNTIYF,TGTGCCAGCAGCCGTCAGGATTCTGGAAACACCATATATTTT
.,TRBJ2-3,.,TRBV28,CASSLSSGYFPQYF,TGTGCCAGCAGTTTATCATCAGGGTATTTTCCGCAGTATTTT
.,TRBJ1-1,TRBD1,TRBV9,CASSVDGTGLNTEAFF,TGTGCCAGCAGCGTAGATGGGACAGGCTTGAACACTGAAGCTTTCTTT
.,TRBJ2-3,TRBD2,TRBV5-1,CASSLGELAGAAPDTQYF,TGCGCCAGCAGCTTGGGAGAACTAGCGGGAGCTGCCCCAGATACGCAGTATTTT
.,TRBJ1-1,.,TRBV25-1,CASSWVGGANTEAFF,TGTGCCAGCAGTTGGGTCGGGGGGGCGAACACTGAAGCTTTCTTT
.,TRBJ1-2,.,TRBV5-1,CASSGGQLYGYTF,TGCGCCAGCAGCGGCGGACAGCTCTATGGCTACACCTTC
.,TRBJ1-2,.,TRBV5-1,CASSSDLEGYTF,TGCGCCAGCAGCTCCGACTTAGAGGGCTACACCTTC
.,TRBJ1-1,TRBD1,TRBV19,CASGDRDTEAFF,TGTGCCAGTGGAGACAGGGACACTGAAGCTTTCTTT
.,TRBJ2-5,TRBD2,TRBV15,CATSRDKGGETQYF,TGTGCCACCAGCAGAGATAAGGGAGGGGAGACCCAGTACTTC
.,TRBJ2-1,TRBD2,TRBV19,CASSITSGRASGNEQFF,TGTGCCAGTAGTATTACTAGCGGGAGGGCCTCCGGGAATGAGCAGTTCTTC
once,TRBJ1-1,.,TRBV4-3,CASSQDLGALNTEAFF,TGCGCCAGCAGCCAAGATTTAGGAGCATTGAACACTGAAGCTTTCTTT
.,TRBJ2-7,TRBD2,TRBV2,CASSEEEREGYEQYF,TGTGCCAGCAGTGAAGAGGAACGGGAGGGGTACGAGCAGTACTTC
few,TRBJ1-2,TRBD1,TRBV7-6,CASSPPGQIYGYTF,TGTGCCAGCAGCCCCCCGGGACAGATCTATGGCTACACCTTC
.,TRBJ2-2,TRBD1,TRBV5-1,CASSPGTGAGELFF,TGCGCCAGCAGCCCTGGGACAGGGGCCGGGGAGCTGTTTTTT
.,TRBJ2-3,.,TRBV5-1,CASSFGRTDTQYF,TGCGCCAGCAGCTTTGGGCGCACAGATACGCAGTATTTT
.,TRBJ1-1,.,TRBV9,CASSVMGGKGTEAFF,TGTGCCAGCAGCGTCATGGGGGGGAAGGGCACTGAAGCTTTCTTT
.,TRBJ1-2,.,TRBV7-8,CASSPSRGKGYTF,TGTGCCAGCAGCCCCAGCAGGGGAAAGGGCTACACCTTC
.,TRBJ2-1,TRBD1,TRBV2,CASRDGTAYNEQFF,TGTGCCAGCAGGGATGGGACAGCGTACAATGAGCAGTTCTTC
.,TRBJ1-3,TRBD1,TRBV27,CASSPGQGAGNTIYF,TGTGCCAGCAGCCCGGGACAGGGGGCCGGAAACACCATATATTTT
once,TRBJ2-2,TRBD1,TRBV9,CASSEGQGRAGELFF,TGTGCCAGCAGCGAGGGACAGGGGAGGGCCGGGGAGCTGTTTTTT
.,TRBJ2-5,TRBD2,TRBV5-4,CASSVLAGGETQYF,TGTGCCAGCAGCGTGCTAGCGGGGGGAGAGACCCAGTACTTC
.,TRBJ2-7,.,TRBV7-2,CASSQSWGSYEQYF,TGTGCCAGCAGTCAAAGCTGGGGCAGCTACGAGCAGTACTTC
.,TRBJ2-3,TRBD2,TRBV18,CASSPTSGLDTQYF,TGTGCCAGCTCACCGACTAGCGGGTTAGATACGCAGTATTTT
.,TRBJ2-7,.,TRBV18,CASSPKGQPYEQYF,TGTGCCAGCTCACCGAAAGGACAGCCCTACGAGCAGTACTTC
once,TRBJ2-1,.,TRBV19,CASSSKGWAGTINEQFF,TGTGCCAGTAGTTCCAAGGGGTGGGCAGGGACAATTAATGAGCAGTTCTTC
.,TRBJ2-3,TRBD2,TRBV29-1,CSVETSLAGGADTQYF,TGCAGCGTTGAGACTTCACTAGCGGGAGGTGCAGATACGCAGTATTTT
.,TRBJ2-2,.,TRBV19,CASSIGGYTGELFF,TGTGCCAGTAGTATCGGGGGATACACCGGGGAGCTGTTTTTT
.,TRBJ2-2,.,TRBV6-1,CASKRMPGHTGELFF,TGTGCCAGCAAACGTATGCCAGGGCACACCGGGGAGCTGTTTTTT
.,TRBJ1-2,.,TRBV23-1,CASSRPRPVCAYGYTF,TGCGCCAGCAGTCGCCCCCGCCCGGTATGCGCCTATGGCTACACCTTC
.,TRBJ2-5,.,TRBV21-1,CASFLTSGSQETQYF,TGTGCCAGCTTTCTCACTAGCGGGTCCCAAGAGACCCAGTACTTC
once,TRBJ2-3,.,TRBV20-1,CSARDSHTQYF,TGCAGTGCCAGGGACTCCCATACGCAGTATTTT
.,TRBJ2-2,.,TRBV7-7,CASSLGAGTGELFF,TGTGCTAGCAGCTTAGGAGCAGGTACCGGGGAGCTGTTTTTT
.,TRBJ1-2,.,TRBV2,CAGPSSRGNGYTF,TGTGCCGGTCCCTCCAGCAGGGGAAATGGCTACACCTTC
.,TRBJ2-7,TRBD2,TRBV6-1,CASSLAREGPHEQYF,TGTGCCAGCAGCCTGGCGCGGGAGGGTCCCCACGAGCAGTACTTC
.,TRBJ2-2,.,TRBV7-9,CASSLAKGFGELFF,TGTGCCAGCAGCTTAGCGAAGGGGTTCGGGGAGCTGTTTTTT
.,TRBJ2-5,TRBD2,TRBV9,CASSVDSGSGFETQYF,TGTGCCAGCAGCGTTGATAGCGGGAGTGGTTTTGAGACCCAGTACTTC